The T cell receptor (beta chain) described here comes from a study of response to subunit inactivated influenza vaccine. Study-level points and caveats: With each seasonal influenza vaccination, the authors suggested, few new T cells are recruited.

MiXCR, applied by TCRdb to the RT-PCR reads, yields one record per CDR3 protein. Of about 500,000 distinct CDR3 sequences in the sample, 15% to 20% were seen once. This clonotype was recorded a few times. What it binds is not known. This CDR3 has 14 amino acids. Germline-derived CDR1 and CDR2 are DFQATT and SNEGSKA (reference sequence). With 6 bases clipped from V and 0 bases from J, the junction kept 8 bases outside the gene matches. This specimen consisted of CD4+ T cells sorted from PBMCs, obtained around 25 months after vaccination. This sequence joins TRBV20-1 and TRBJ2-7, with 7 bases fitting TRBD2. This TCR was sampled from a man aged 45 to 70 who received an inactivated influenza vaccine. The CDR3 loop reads CSAPPSGGSYEQYF. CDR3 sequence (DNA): TGCAGTGCCCCCCCCTCGGGGGGCTCCTACGAGCAGTACTTC.